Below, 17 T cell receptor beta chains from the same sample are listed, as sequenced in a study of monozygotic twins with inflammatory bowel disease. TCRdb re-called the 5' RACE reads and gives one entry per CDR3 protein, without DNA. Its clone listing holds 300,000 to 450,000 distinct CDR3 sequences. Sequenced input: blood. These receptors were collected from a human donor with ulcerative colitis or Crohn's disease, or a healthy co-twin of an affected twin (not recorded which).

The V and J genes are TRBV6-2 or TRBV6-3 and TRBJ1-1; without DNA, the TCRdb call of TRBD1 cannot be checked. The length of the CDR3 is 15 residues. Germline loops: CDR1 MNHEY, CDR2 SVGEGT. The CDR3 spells CASSHPGGTGTEAFF.

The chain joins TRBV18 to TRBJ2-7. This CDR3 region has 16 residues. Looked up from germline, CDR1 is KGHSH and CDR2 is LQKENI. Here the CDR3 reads CASSPTGPGSSYEQYF.

This CDR3 reads CASSQEAGTPYNEQFF. The genes are TRBV4-1 and TRBJ2-1. Germline lookup yields CDR1 MGHRA and CDR2 YSYEKL. This CDR3 spans 16 amino acids.

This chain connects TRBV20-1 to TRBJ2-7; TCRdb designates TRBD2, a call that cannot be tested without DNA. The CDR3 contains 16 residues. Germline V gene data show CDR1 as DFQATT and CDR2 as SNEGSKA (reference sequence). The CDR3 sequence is CSASGTSGGRVYEQYF.

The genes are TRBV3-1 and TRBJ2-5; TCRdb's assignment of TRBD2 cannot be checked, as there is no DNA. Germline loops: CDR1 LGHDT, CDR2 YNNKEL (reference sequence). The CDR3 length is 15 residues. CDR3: CASNQGLAGGETQYF.

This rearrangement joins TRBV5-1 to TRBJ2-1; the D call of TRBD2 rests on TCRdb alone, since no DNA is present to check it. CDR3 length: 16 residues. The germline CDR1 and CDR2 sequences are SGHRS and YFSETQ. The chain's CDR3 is CASSLEPGGRDNEQFF.

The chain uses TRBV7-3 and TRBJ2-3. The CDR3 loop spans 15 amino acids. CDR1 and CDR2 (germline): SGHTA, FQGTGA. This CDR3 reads CASSLGSTPPDTQYF.

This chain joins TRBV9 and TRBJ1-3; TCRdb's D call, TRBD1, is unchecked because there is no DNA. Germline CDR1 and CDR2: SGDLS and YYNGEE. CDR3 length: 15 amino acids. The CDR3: CASSLGGGSGNTIYF.

CDR3 loop: CAISDSGTTRETQYF. The V gene is TRBV10-3, the J gene TRBJ2-5; checking the TCRdb D call of TRBD2 is not possible without DNA. The CDR3 has 15 amino acids. The germline V gene has CDR1 ENHRY and CDR2 SYGVKD.

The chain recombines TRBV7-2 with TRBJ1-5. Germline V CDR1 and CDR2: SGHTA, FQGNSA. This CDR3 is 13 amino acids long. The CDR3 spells CASSLAGYQPQHF. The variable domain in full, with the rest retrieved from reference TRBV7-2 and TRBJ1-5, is GAGVSQSPSNKVTEKGKDVELRCDPISGHTALYWYRQSLGQGLEFLIYFQGNSAPDKSGLPSDRFSAERTGGSVSTLTIQRTQQEDSAVYLCASSLAGYQPQHFGDGTRLSIL.

CDR3 sequence reads: CASSRDRANTGELFF. The chain carries TRBV5-4 and TRBJ2-2; lacking DNA, the TRBD1 call made by TCRdb goes unchecked. The CDR3 covers 15 residues. CDR1 and CDR2 (germline): SGHNT, YYREEE (reference sequence).

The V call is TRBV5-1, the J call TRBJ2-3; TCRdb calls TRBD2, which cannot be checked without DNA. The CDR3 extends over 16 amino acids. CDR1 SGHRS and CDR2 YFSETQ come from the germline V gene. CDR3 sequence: CASSLIAGALDDTQYF.

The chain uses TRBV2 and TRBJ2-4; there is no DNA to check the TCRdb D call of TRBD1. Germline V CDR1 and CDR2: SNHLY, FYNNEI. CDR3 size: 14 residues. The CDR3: CASSDQGAKNIQYF.

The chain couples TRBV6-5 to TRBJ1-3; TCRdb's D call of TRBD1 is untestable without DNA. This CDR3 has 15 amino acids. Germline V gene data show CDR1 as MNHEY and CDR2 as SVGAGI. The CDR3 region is CASSYSGASGDTIYF.

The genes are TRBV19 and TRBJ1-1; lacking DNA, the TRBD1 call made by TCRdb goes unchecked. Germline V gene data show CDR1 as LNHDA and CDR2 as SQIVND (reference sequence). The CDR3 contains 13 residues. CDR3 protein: CASSTGQLMEAFF.

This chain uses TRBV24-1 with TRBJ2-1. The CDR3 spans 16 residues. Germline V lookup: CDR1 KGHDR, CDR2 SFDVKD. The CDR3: CATSDFRGRSYNEQFF.

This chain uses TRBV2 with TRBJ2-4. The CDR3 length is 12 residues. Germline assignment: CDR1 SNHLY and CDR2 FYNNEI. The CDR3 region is CASNQEPNIQYF. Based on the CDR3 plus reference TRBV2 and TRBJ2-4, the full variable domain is EPEVTQTPSHQVTQMGQEVILRCVPISNHLYFYWYRQILGQKVEFLVSFYNNEISEKSEIFDDQFSVERPDGSNFTLKIRSTKLEDSAMYFCASNQEPNIQYFGAGTRLSVL.